This TCR beta chain derives from a study of blood T cell repertoires in COVID-19. In the original processing: Reference gene primer amplification in the assay estimated nucleated cell counts. The repertoire was sequenced with immunoSEQ multiplex PCR; TCRdb's copy has only in-frame clones and lacks some. V, J and clone size reflect that table, while D and trimming were determined from the DNA. This table holds over 65,000 clones, over 70% found once. This CDR3 has 16 residues. The sequencing sample was made of peripheral blood. The rearrangement links TRBV21-1 to TRBJ1-5; no DNA check was done on the table's D call, TRBD1. TRBV21-1 is annotated as a pseudogene. The source is a human donor in a cohort sampled during active COVID-19. The CDR3 region is CASSNTGCRRNQPQHF. In DNA, the CDR3 is TGTGCCAGCAGTAATACAGGGTGTCGGCGAAATCAGCCCCAGCATTTT.